This T cell receptor (beta chain) was retrieved from a study of blood T cell repertoires in COVID-19. The method was immunoSEQ multiplex PCR; TCRdb's version includes in-frame clones alone and lacks a portion of them. The data hold 75,000 to 100,000 clones, with almost 85% observed a single time. With 0 bases removed from V and 6 bases from J, the gap between germline ends came to 12 bases. The CDR3 is made up of 15 amino acids. Germline V gene data show CDR1 as LGHDT and CDR2 as YNNKEL (reference sequence). The chain combines TRBV3-1 (or the pseudogene TRBV3-2) with TRBJ1-5, with D possibly TRBD1 on 5 matching bases. Sample: peripheral blood. The clonotype originates from a human donor in a cohort sampled during active COVID-19. In DNA, the CDR3 is TGTGCCAGCAGCCAAGATTCAGGGCCGGGTCAGCCCCAGCATTTT. This translates into CASSQDSGPGQPQHF.